This paragraph reports one TCR beta chain. The data originate from a study of shared T cell receptors in the human thymus. This CDR3 contains 15 residues. V shed 4 bases, J shed 5 bases, and the junction held 10 bases outside the gene matches. Germline V gene sequence: CDR1 SGHRS, CDR2 YFSETQ. The table came from immunoSEQ multiplex PCR; TCRdb's copy has only in-frame clones and leaves some out. The sample has about 730,000 clones, roughly 85% seen once; the top ten hold over 0.008%. The sample was also linked to a second study, of human thymus T cells. Turning to that study: The donor group consisted of healthy Finnish infants who were having corrective surgery for congenital heart defects.

This TCR came from a girl less than two years old with a congenital heart defect. V gene TRBV5-1 combines with J gene TRBJ1-2; 8 positions match TRBD1. Sequences were obtained from thymocytes. The CDR3 DNA is TGCGCCAGCAGCCCGTGGACAGGGCAGGAGTATGGCTACACCTTC. As protein: CASSPWTGQEYGYTF.